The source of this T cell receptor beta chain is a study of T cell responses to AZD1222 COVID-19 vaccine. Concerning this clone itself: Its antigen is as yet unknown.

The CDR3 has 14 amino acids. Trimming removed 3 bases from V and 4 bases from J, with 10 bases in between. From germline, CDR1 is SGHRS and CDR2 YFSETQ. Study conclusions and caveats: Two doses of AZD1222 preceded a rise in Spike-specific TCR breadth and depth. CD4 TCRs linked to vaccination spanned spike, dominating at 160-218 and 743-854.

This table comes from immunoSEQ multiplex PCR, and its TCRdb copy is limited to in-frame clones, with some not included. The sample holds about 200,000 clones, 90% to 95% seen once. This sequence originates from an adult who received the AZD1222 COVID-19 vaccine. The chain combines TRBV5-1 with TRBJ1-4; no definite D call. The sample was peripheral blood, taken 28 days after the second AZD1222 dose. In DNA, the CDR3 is TGCGCCAGCAGCTCAACGGGGAGTAATGAAAAACTGTTTTTT. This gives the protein CASSSTGSNEKLFF.